The clone carrying this TCR beta chain was picked up one time. The antigen remains undetermined. The multiple sclerosis control group was made up of treatment-naive patients with stable or active relapsing-remitting disease. The data stem from a study of CD8 T cells in Susac syndrome. cDNA came from around 0.5 to 1 ug RNA primed by random hexamers. With immunoSEQ multiplex PCR, TCR beta CDR3 was amplified across 54 Vbeta and 13 Jbeta. MiXCR was run by TCRdb on the immunoSEQ multiplex PCR reads, yielding one entry per CDR3 protein. The data show about 130,000 distinct CDR3 sequences, about 94% seen once. CDR1 SSHAT and CDR2 FNYEAQ come from the germline V gene (reference sequence). The CDR3 consists of 14 residues. Germline trimming cut 8 bases from V and 4 bases from J; bases unmatched to any gene: 8. Broader study findings: Acknowledgment was made by the study that its TCR sequencing and HLA analysis involved a relatively small number of individuals.

V and J are TRBV7-7 and TRBJ2-1, with 7 bases matching TRBD2. The sample was CD4+ T cells from PBMCs. The sequence was obtained from a human donor with multiple sclerosis. Here the CDR3 reads CASPGLGRYNEQFF. CDR3 coding DNA: TGTGCCAGCCCCGGACTAGGCCGATACAATGAGCAGTTCTTC.